What follows are 22 T cell receptor beta chains derived from one specimen sequenced in a study of cytomegalovirus exposure and HLA in healthy donors. PCR employed 60 Vbeta and 13 Jbeta primers. Sequencing was performed with immunoSEQ multiplex PCR; in TCRdb, only in-frame clones are kept and a portion is missing. Here the sample spans over 150,000 clones, 79% being singletons. The sequencing input was PBMCs. These TCRs come from a girl aged 10 to 17 in good health and CMV-seropositive.

This clone was counted only a few times. The chain couples TRBV6-5 to TRBJ1-2; TRBD1 is a possible D gene (5 bases). Germline V gene sequence: CDR1 MNHEY, CDR2 SVGAGI. This CDR3 is built from 13 residues. V lost 1 base to trimming and J lost 7 bases, with 10 bases between them. For the CDR3, the DNA is TGTGCCAGCAGTTACTATTGGGGCCGTGGCTACACCTTC. Translation gives CASSYYWGRGYTF.

The V gene is TRBV7-6, the J gene TRBJ1-3, with a weak D call TRBD1 (6 bases). Germline CDR1 is SGHVS and CDR2 is FNYEAQ. This CDR3 spans 16 amino acids. V was pared by 5 bases and J by 0 bases, with 14 bases between. CDR3 loop: CASSPYSGDSGNTIYF. CDR3 nucleotide sequence: TGTGCCAGCAGCCCCTACTCAGGGGACTCTGGAAACACCATATATTTT.

The chain is built from TRBV25-1 and TRBJ1-5, with D uncertain. The CDR3 totals 15 residues. Germline assignment: CDR1 MGHDK and CDR2 SYGVNS. V was shortened by 2 bases and J by 0 bases, with 8 bases between the two germline ends. The CDR3 nucleotides read TGTGCCAGCAGTGAAGGGAGATATAGCAATCAGCCCCAGCATTTT. It codes for CASSEGRYSNQPQHF.

The rearrangement uses TRBV7-2 and TRBJ1-1, with 8 bases identical to TRBD1. The CDR3 has 17 residues. V trimming: 5 bases; J trimming: 0 bases; junction bases outside the gene matches: 11. From germline, CDR1 is SGHTA and CDR2 FQGNSA. Here the CDR3 DNA reads TGTGCCAGCAGCCTCCGGACAGGGCCTTGGATGAACACTGAAGCTTTCTTT. Its translation: CASSLRTGPWMNTEAFF.

This clone was observed a single time. The chain uses TRBV19 and TRBJ1-5; 7 positions agree with TRBD1. The trim removed 1 base at V and 8 bases at J, leaving 8 bases unmatched. Germline CDR1 reads LNHDA; CDR2 reads SQIVND (reference sequence). The CDR3 has 15 residues. Here the CDR3 DNA reads TGTGCCAGTAGTATAGGGGCAGGGGGGCTGGAGCCCCAGCATTTT. Protein product: CASSIGAGGLEPQHF.

The chain recombines TRBV2 with TRBJ2-5; D is possibly TRBD2 (6 bases). CDR1 and CDR2 (germline): SNHLY, FYNNEI. V lost 6 bases, J lost 0 bases, and 14 bases lay in between. The CDR3 length is 15 residues. CDR3 sequence reads: CASRGDSGYQETQYF. The CDR3 nucleotides read TGTGCCAGCAGAGGGGACTCCGGGTACCAAGAGACCCAGTACTTC.

This sequence joins TRBV27 and TRBJ2-1; 9 bases match TRBD2. The CDR3 has 15 amino acids. V shed 3 bases and J 5 bases; nucleotides not matched to a gene: 5. The germline gives CDR1 MNHEY, CDR2 SMNVEV (reference sequence). The CDR3 spells CASSFGLARNNEQFF. CDR3 DNA: TGTGCCAGCAGTTTTGGACTAGCGAGGAACAATGAGCAGTTCTTC.

The rearrangement joins TRBV9 to TRBJ2-3, with 7 bases matching TRBD2. Germline V gives CDR1 SGDLS, CDR2 YYNGEE. The ends lost 2 bases at V and 0 bases at J; junction bases unmatched: 6. This CDR3 comprises 16 residues. DNA for the CDR3: TGTGCCAGCAGCGTCCTGGGCGGGGGAAGCACAGATACGCAGTATTTT. Its translation is CASSVLGGGSTDTQYF.

The rearrangement links TRBV5-8 to TRBJ2-5; 8 bases line up with TRBD1. This CDR3 contains 14 residues. Trimming took 7 bases from V and 2 from J; bases not matched to a gene: 7. Per germline, CDR1 SGHTS and CDR2 YDEGEE. The CDR3 nucleotides read TGTGCCAGCTGCGACACAGGGGGGCAAGAGACCCAGTACTTC. This translates into CASCDTGGQETQYF.

This chain connects TRBV7-2 to TRBJ1-6, with D hard to call. V lost 1 base and J lost 9, with 10 bases in between. This CDR3 region has 14 residues. Germline CDR1 SGHTA, CDR2 FQGNSA. The CDR3 DNA sequence: TGTGCCAGCAGCTTAGAGACGGAGGGTTCACCCCTCCACTTT. It encodes CASSLETEGSPLHF.

This clone appeared a few times. The V and J genes are TRBV2 and TRBJ1-4, with 8 bases that match TRBD1. Germline assignment: CDR1 SNHLY and CDR2 FYNNEI. V dropped 7 bases and J dropped 3; count of bases not matched to a gene: 1. The length of the CDR3 is 13 residues. CDR3 bases: TGTGCCAGCAAGGGACAGGCTAATGAAAAACTGTTTTTT. It yields the protein CASKGQANEKLFF.

The chain carries TRBV6-6 and TRBJ2-2; D gene ambiguous. Germline values: CDR1 MNHNY, CDR2 SVGAGI (reference sequence). V lost 8 bases, J lost 0 bases, and 10 bases lay in between. The CDR3 is made up of 14 amino acids. The CDR3 sequence: CASLRQTNTGELFF. CDR3 nucleotides: TGTGCCAGCCTTAGACAAACGAACACCGGGGAGCTGTTTTTT.

This chain joins TRBV21-1 and TRBJ2-5; TRBD1 is the table's D call and was not checked against the DNA. TRBV21-1 is annotated as a pseudogene. The CDR3 is 17 amino acids. In DNA, the CDR3 is TGTGCCAGCAGCAAAGATTACAGGGGGCATTATCAAGAGACCCAGTACTTC. Its translation: CASSKDYRGHYQETQYF.

The chain has TRBV7-2 and TRBJ2-5; TRBD1 matches 8 bases. The germline V gene encodes CDR1 SGHTA and CDR2 FQGNSA. The ends lost 5 bases at V and 0 bases at J; junction bases unmatched: 2. There are 14 residues in the CDR3. The CDR3: CASSRDRYQETQYF. The CDR3 nucleotides are TGTGCCAGCAGCCGGGACAGGTACCAAGAGACCCAGTACTTC.

This clone has a single count. The chain employs TRBV19 and TRBJ2-7, with 9 nucleotides matching TRBD1. The germline gives CDR1 LNHDA, CDR2 SQIVND (reference sequence). J gave up 2 bases and V 2 bases, and 4 bases lay outside the gene matches. The CDR3 extends over 15 amino acids. CDR3 sequence (DNA): TGTGCCAGTAGTATAATGGACAGGGGTCCCTACGAGCAGTACTTC. Its translation is CASSIMDRGPYEQYF.

The genes are TRBV9 and TRBJ1-6, with D unclear. There are 14 residues in the CDR3. CDR1 is SGDLS and CDR2 is YYNGEE in the germline V gene. V gave up 0 bases and J gave up 7 bases, with 8 bases separating them. The CDR3 DNA is TGTGCCAGCAGCGTAGAGCAGGAAAATTCACCCCTCCACTTT. It specifies CASSVEQENSPLHF.

J is TRBJ1-6 and V is TRBV4-1; 10 bases match TRBD1. With V trimmed by 2 bases and J by 9 bases, 7 bases remained unmatched. This CDR3 is built from 16 residues. Per the germline V gene, CDR1 is MGHRA and CDR2 is YSYEKL. The CDR3 DNA follows: TGCGCCAGCAGCCAACCGAGACAGGGGGCTGGTTCACCCCTCCACTTT. It codes for CASSQPRQGAGSPLHF.

J is TRBJ2-3 and V is TRBV9, with D uncertain. CDR1 and CDR2 (germline): SGDLS, YYNGEE. This CDR3 region has 13 residues. V gave up 0 bases and J gave up 4 bases, with 6 bases separating them. This CDR3 reads CASSVALADTQYF. CDR3 coding DNA: TGTGCCAGCAGCGTAGCTCTCGCAGATACGCAGTATTTT.

This chain links TRBV4-1 with TRBJ2-1; possible D gene TRBD2, 5 bases. The CDR3 is made up of 16 amino acids. V lost 0 bases and J lost 1, with 10 bases in between. In germline, CDR1 is MGHRA, CDR2 YSYEKL. The DNA for the CDR3 is TGCGCCAGCAGCCAAGATATGGCGGGTTCCTACAATGAGCAGTTCTTC. Translation: CASSQDMAGSYNEQFF.

V and J are TRBV2 and TRBJ2-7; TRBD2 might be the D (6 bases). V lost 2 bases and J lost 2, with 13 bases in between. Germline V gene data show CDR1 as SNHLY and CDR2 as FYNNEI. This CDR3 spans 15 amino acids. Here the CDR3 reads CASSESAGFPYEQYF. The CDR3 nucleotides are TGTGCCAGCAGTGAAAGTGCGGGATTCCCCTACGAGCAGTACTTC. The full variable domain, in which reference TRBV2 and TRBJ2-7 provide the parts outside the CDR3, is EPEVTQTPSHQVTQMGQEVILRCVPISNHLYFYWYRQILGQKVEFLVSFYNNEISEKSEIFDDQFSVERPDGSNFTLKIRSTKLEDSAMYFCASSESAGFPYEQYFGPGTRLTVT.

This CDR3 is CASSEGGGAMDTQYF. The CDR3 nucleotides are TGTGCCAGCAGTGAAGGCGGGGGGGCGATGGATACGCAGTATTTT. The gene calls are TRBV6-4 and TRBJ2-3; TRBD2 agrees at 9 bases. Germline assignment: CDR1 MRHNA and CDR2 SNTAGT. Trimming cost V 3 bases and J 6 bases; bases outside gene matches: 7. The CDR3 is 15 amino acids.

The chain recombines TRBV6-1 with TRBJ2-3, with D unresolved. This CDR3 contains 15 residues. Germline lookup yields CDR1 MNHNS and CDR2 SASEGT. V was trimmed by 1 base and J by 0 bases, leaving 8 bases between them. CDR3 DNA: TGTGCCAGCAGTGAAGTCAAATCAAGCACAGATACGCAGTATTTT. Translating it yields CASSEVKSSTDTQYF.